These T cell receptor beta chains were read from a single sample in a study of blood T cell repertoires in COVID-19. Assay used: immunoSEQ multiplex PCR; TCRdb lists only in-frame clones, some missing. Among under 45,000 clones listed, 85% to 90% were seen once. Sequencing used peripheral blood. Receptor source: a man between 40 and 49 years old with COVID-19, enrolled during active disease. Both conserved end residues are part of each CDR3. A D gene is named only where the DNA matches it firmly. Some rows have no size entry. The others give once, few or many, or a class for an expanded clone.

D | J | V | size | DNA | CDR3
TRBD1 | TRBJ2-7 | TRBV11-3 | . | TGTGCCAGCCCGGGGACAGGACGGAAATCTTTGTACGAGCAGTACTTC | CASPGTGRKSLYEQYF
. | TRBJ2-3 | TRBV19 | . | TGTGCCAGCCTTCCTAGGGGTAGCTCGAATCAAGATACGCAGTATTTT | CASLPRGSSNQDTQYF
. | TRBJ2-5 | TRBV25-1 | . | TGTGCCAGCAGTGAATTGGGAGTAGGCCGGACCCAGTACTTC | CASSELGVGRTQYF
. | TRBJ1-2 | TRBV6-5 | . | TGTGCCAGCAGTTACAGAGACTATGGCTACACCTTC | CASSYRDYGYTF
TRBD2 | TRBJ2-5 | TRBV11-2 | . | TGTGCCAGCAGCTTAGATCGGTCGTTGAGCGGGGGGACTCAAGAGACCCAGTACTTC | CASSLDRSLSGGTQETQYF
. | TRBJ2-5 | TRBV3-1/TRBV3-2 | . | TGTGCCAGCAGCCAGTGGGACAACCAAGAGACCCAGTACTTC | CASSQWDNQETQYF
. | TRBJ2-2 | TRBV29-1 | . | TGCAGCGTTGTGGCGGGGGCCGGCACCGGGGAGCTGTTTTTT | CSVVAGAGTGELFF
TRBD2 | TRBJ2-3 | TRBV28 | . | TGTGCCAGCAGTTTCCCCTCCGGGGGGGGAACAGATACGCAGTATTTT | CASSFPSGGGTDTQYF
TRBD1 | TRBJ2-1 | TRBV2 | once | TGTGCCAGCATCCTAACGGCGGGGACAGGGGCCAATGAGCAGTTCTTC | CASILTAGTGANEQFF
TRBD1 | TRBJ2-1 | TRBV5-4 | . | TGTGCCAGCAGCGCGGGACAGGGGCCACCGTACAATGAGCAGTTCTTC | CASSAGQGPPYNEQFF
TRBD1 | TRBJ1-4 | TRBV15 | . | TGTGCCACCAGCAGAGACCCCACAGGGGCAACTAATGAAAAACTGTTTTTT | CATSRDPTGATNEKLFF
. | TRBJ2-1 | TRBV9 | . | TGTGCCAGCAGCGCGGGGGGACAGGCAAATGAGCAGTTCTTC | CASSAGGQANEQFF
. | TRBJ2-1 | TRBV6-1 | . | TGTGCCAGCAGTGAAGGCGGGGTCATCTACAATGAGCAGTTCTTC | CASSEGGVIYNEQFF
. | TRBJ1-2 | TRBV5-1 | . | TGCGCCAGCAGCTTGTTACAGGGCAGCTATGGCTACACCTTC | CASSLLQGSYGYTF
. | TRBJ2-5 | TRBV18 | . | TGTGCCAGCTCACCCCAATCCCAAGAGACCCAGTACTTC | CASSPQSQETQYF
. | TRBJ1-3 | TRBV19 | . | TGTGCCAGTAGTCTCGGACAGCCTAATGGAAACACCATATATTTT | CASSLGQPNGNTIYF
TRBD1 | TRBJ2-6 | TRBV6-2/TRBV6-3 | . | TGTGCCAGCAGTTACGCCGGGACAGGGGTTCCTGGGGCCAACGTCCTGACTTTC | CASSYAGTGVPGANVLTF
. | TRBJ1-1 | TRBV11-3 | few | TGTGCCAGCAGACAGGGCCCACAGAACACTGAAGCTTTCTTT | CASRQGPQNTEAFF
. | TRBJ1-1 | TRBV6-5 | . | TGTGCCAGCAGTTTCACTTCAGGGGAAGCTTTCTTT | CASSFTSGEAFF
. | TRBJ1-1 | TRBV19 | . | TGTGCCAGTAGTAGAACCACAGGAATAAGTCACACTGAAGCTTTCTTT | CASSRTTGISHTEAFF
TRBD1 | TRBJ2-7 | TRBV7-9 | . | TGTGCCAGCATCCCAGGGACAGCGGCCTCCTACGAGCAGTACTTC | CASIPGTAASYEQYF
. | TRBJ2-2 | TRBV7-8 | . | TGTGCCAGCAGCAAACTCGTAACTAACACCGGGGAGCTGTTTTTT | CASSKLVTNTGELFF
TRBD2 | TRBJ2-6 | TRBV19 | . | TGTGCCAGTAGTATCACTAGCGGGAGTACTGGGGCCAACGTCCTGACTTTC | CASSITSGSTGANVLTF
. | TRBJ1-2 | TRBV10-1 | once | TGCGCCAGCAGTGAAGCGGGGCCCCTTGGGGATGGCTACACCTTC | CASSEAGPLGDGYTF
TRBD1 | TRBJ2-1 | TRBV5-6 | . | TGTGCCAGCAGCTTTCTGACAGGGGAGTGGCAGTTCTTC | CASSFLTGEWQFF
. | TRBJ1-5 | TRBV30 | . | TGTGCCTGGAGTAGAGGCAGAAATCAGCCCCAGCATTTT | CAWSRGRNQPQHF
TRBD2 | TRBJ2-1 | TRBV6-2/TRBV6-3 | . | TGTGCCAGCAGTTCGGGACTAGAGTCGGCTGAGCAGTTCTTC | CASSSGLESAEQFF
. | TRBJ2-7 | TRBV19 | . | TGTGCCACTAGTCACAGGGCCCTCTCCTACGAGCAGTACTTC | CATSHRALSYEQYF
TRBD1 | TRBJ1-4 | TRBV28 | . | TGTGCCAGCACCGAGCCCGGGACAGGGAATGAAAAACTGTTTTTT | CASTEPGTGNEKLFF
TRBD2 | TRBJ2-1 | TRBV18 | once | TGTGCCAGCTCACCACCCCGAGCGGGGCTATACAATGAGCAGTTCTTC | CASSPPRAGLYNEQFF
. | TRBJ2-3 | TRBV19 | . | TGTGCCAGTAGTCCTGACTATGCTACGCAGTATTTT | CASSPDYATQYF
. | TRBJ1-2 | TRBV7-9 | . | TGTGCCAGCAGCTTAGTAGGGGTCGGCTACACCTTC | CASSLVGVGYTF
TRBD2 | TRBJ2-7 | TRBV27 | few | TGTGCCAGCAGGAAACCGGGACTAGCGGGTTACGAGCAGTACTTC | CASRKPGLAGYEQYF
TRBD1 | TRBJ1-1 | TRBV27 | few | TGTGCCAGCAGTCATGTAGGGGGCGGCGGAGCTTTCTTT | CASSHVGGGGAFF
TRBD1 | TRBJ1-2 | TRBV6-2/TRBV6-3 | . | TGTGCCAGCAGTTCGGGACAGGGGAACTATGGCTACACCTTC | CASSSGQGNYGYTF
TRBD2 | TRBJ2-3 | TRBV5-1 | . | TGCGCCAGCAGCTTACCTAGCGGGGGGGCCACAGATACGCAGTATTTT | CASSLPSGGATDTQYF
TRBD2 | TRBJ2-7 | TRBV12-3/TRBV12-4 | few | TGTGCCAGCAGACGGACTAGTAGCCGCGAGCAGTACTTC | CASRRTSSREQYF
TRBD1 | TRBJ1-5 | TRBV6-5 | once | TGTGCCAGCAGTCAAATGGGACAGAACAATCAGCCCCAGCATTTT | CASSQMGQNNQPQHF
TRBD2 | TRBJ2-3 | TRBV5-4 | . | TGTGCCAGCAGCTCCTTAGGGAGGGATGATACGCAGTATTTT | CASSSLGRDDTQYF
. | TRBJ2-3 | TRBV6-1 | once | TGTGCCAGCAGTGAAGGCGGACGAGGGTATACGCAGTATTTT | CASSEGGRGYTQYF